Shown below are 28 T cell receptor beta chains from a single sample sequenced in a study of blood T cell repertoires in COVID-19. Here immunoSEQ multiplex PCR was the method, and the copy in TCRdb shows in-frame clones only, minus some. Found here are over 150,000 clones, around 90% of them singletons; the top ten hold roughly 2.5%. Input material: peripheral blood. These receptors were collected from a woman older than 75 with COVID-19, enrolled during active disease.

This clone is a singleton in its sample. The chain recombines TRBV3-1 (or the pseudogene TRBV3-2) with TRBJ1-5; D might be TRBD1 (5 bases). CDR3 length equals 17 residues. Germline CDR1 and CDR2: LGHDT and YNNKEL (reference sequence). Trimming removed 0 bases from V and 3 bases from J, with 15 bases in between. The CDR3 DNA follows: TGTGCCAGCAGCCAAGATTTGGCAGGGATCAACAATCAGCCCCAGCATTTT. Protein product: CASSQDLAGINNQPQHF.

V gene TRBV28 combines with J gene TRBJ2-2, with unresolved D. V was trimmed by 1 base and J by 5 bases, leaving 14 bases between them. This CDR3 region has 16 residues. Germline V gene data show CDR1 as MDHEN and CDR2 as SYDVKM. The CDR3 DNA reads TGTGCCAGCAGTTTATCGGGTACTCACCGTACCGGGGAGCTGTTTTTT. As protein: CASSLSGTHRTGELFF.

The rearrangement links TRBV7-6 to TRBJ1-5, with D perhaps matching TRBD1 (6 bases). Germline V CDR1 and CDR2: SGHVS, FNYEAQ. This CDR3 contains 14 residues. V lost 5 bases to trimming and J lost 5 bases, with 13 bases between them. The CDR3 is CASSPGGRDQPQHF. The DNA for the CDR3 is TGTGCCAGCAGCCCGGGGGGCCGTGATCAGCCCCAGCATTTT.

This chain links TRBV28 with TRBJ2-7; TRBD2 might be the D (6 bases). Germline values: CDR1 MDHEN, CDR2 SYDVKM. V lost 3 bases and J 1 base, leaving 16 bases between the germline ends. The CDR3 extends over 16 amino acids. This chain's CDR3 is CASSFGGGDGSYEQYF. CDR3 DNA: TGTGCCAGCAGTTTTGGTGGAGGGGACGGGTCCTACGAGCAGTACTTC.

The chain recombines TRBV28 with TRBJ1-1; no clear D gene. In germline, CDR1 is MDHEN, CDR2 SYDVKM. This CDR3 is 15 amino acids long. Trimming took 8 bases from V and 2 from J, leaving 18 bases between them. This CDR3 is CASSFNDAVNTEAFF. CDR3 nucleotides: TGTGCCAGCTCCTTCAATGACGCGGTAAACACTGAAGCTTTCTTT.

The rearrangement uses TRBV7-2 and TRBJ2-1, with a tentative D call TRBD2 (5 bases). CDR1 and CDR2 from the germline V gene are SGHTA and FQGNSA. The CDR3 loop spans 16 amino acids. V dropped 1 base and J dropped 0 bases, with 10 bases sitting between them. The CDR3 spells CASSLEGVPSYNEQFF. The CDR3 nucleotides are TGTGCCAGCAGCTTAGAGGGAGTCCCCTCCTACAATGAGCAGTTCTTC. The variable domain in full, completed from reference TRBV7-2 and TRBJ2-1, reads GAGVSQSPSNKVTEKGKDVELRCDPISGHTALYWYRQSLGQGLEFLIYFQGNSAPDKSGLPSDRFSAERTGGSVSTLTIQRTQQEDSAVYLCASSLEGVPSYNEQFFGPGTRLTVL.

The sample holds a few counts of this clone. The chain links TRBV19 to TRBJ2-7; TRBD1 is a possible D gene (5 bases). CDR1 and CDR2 from the germline V gene are LNHDA and SQIVND (reference sequence). This CDR3 contains 14 residues. Deletions cut 10 bases from V and 0 bases from J, with 16 bases between. Here the CDR3 reads CATTQAWSSYEQYF. For the CDR3, the DNA is TGTGCCACAACACAGGCGTGGAGCTCCTACGAGCAGTACTTC.

The V call is TRBV19, the J call TRBJ1-5, with D perhaps TRBD1 (5 bases). CDR1 is LNHDA and CDR2 is SQIVND in the germline V gene (reference sequence). This CDR3 is 15 amino acids long. V shed 3 bases and J shed 3 bases, with 12 bases lying between them. The DNA for the CDR3 is TGTGCCAGTAGTATGCAGGGCCAGCACAATCAGCCCCAGCATTTT. It encodes CASSMQGQHNQPQHF.

This clone was seen just once. J is TRBJ2-5 and V is TRBV5-1; 9 nucleotides match TRBD2. The germline CDR1 and CDR2 sequences are SGHRS and YFSETQ. The CDR3 is 14 amino acids. The V and J ends lost 1 base and 10 bases, in that order; junction bases with no gene match: 8. CDR3 region: CASSLSSAGGGQYF. As DNA, the CDR3 is TGCGCCAGCAGCTTGTCTTCCGCGGGAGGGGGCCAGTACTTC.

V usage is TRBV11-1 and J usage is TRBJ2-1, with 7 bases that match TRBD2. The CDR3 sequence is 15 residues long. Trimming at V came to 5 bases and at J to 2 bases, leaving 6 bases not matched to a gene. The germline CDR1 and CDR2 sequences are SGHAT and FQDESV (reference sequence). The CDR3 nucleotides read TGTGCCAGCAGCCCCAGCGGGATCGCCTACAATGAGCAGTTCTTC. Translating it yields CASSPSGIAYNEQFF.

Remarks on this clone: This specimen includes other DNA sequences encoding the same CDR3. The rearrangement links TRBV28 to TRBJ1-5; D is uncertain. Germline V gives CDR1 MDHEN, CDR2 SYDVKM. CDR3 length equals 12 residues. The V end was cut by 4 bases, the J end by 6 bases, with 7 bases between. CDR3 in amino acids: CASSSGGQPQHF. The DNA for the CDR3 is TGTGCCAGCAGTTCGGGAGGTCAGCCCCAGCATTTT.

This sequence joins TRBV7-9 and TRBJ1-6; 8 bases fit TRBD1. The CDR3 runs to 14 residues. Germline values: CDR1 SEHNR, CDR2 FQNEAQ (reference sequence). V was pared by 4 bases and J by 10 bases, with 6 bases of the junction left unmatched. DNA of the CDR3: TGTGCCAGCAGCTCCGTGGACAGGGCCTCACCCCTCCACTTT. Protein sequence: CASSSVDRASPLHF.

The rearrangement links TRBV28 to TRBJ1-4; 7 bases align to TRBD1. CDR1 is MDHEN and CDR2 is SYDVKM in the germline V gene. V gave up 6 bases and J gave up 7 bases; unmatched junction bases: 11. There are 15 residues in the CDR3. CDR3 sequence reads: CASSQGGEGSEKLFF. The CDR3 nucleotides are TGTGCCAGCAGCCAGGGGGGAGAAGGAAGTGAAAAACTGTTTTTT.

The chain's CDR3 is CASSLFSQGQGQPQHF. The CDR3 nucleotides are TGTGCCAGCAGTTTATTTTCACAAGGTCAGGGTCAGCCCCAGCATTTT. The chain recombines TRBV27 with TRBJ1-5; tentatively, D is TRBD1 (5 bases). The CDR3 extends over 16 amino acids. Trimming pared 1 base from V and 6 bases from J, leaving 16 bases between. Germline loops: CDR1 MNHEY, CDR2 SMNVEV (reference sequence).

V gene TRBV6-1 combines with J gene TRBJ1-6, with D uncertain. Trimming removed 1 base at V and 6 bases at J, with 7 bases between. This CDR3 spans 14 amino acids. CDR1 is MNHNS, CDR2 SASEGT, per germline. The CDR3 nucleotides read TGTGCCAGCAGTGAAGAAATGGCTAATTCACCCCTCCACTTT. Translating gives CASSEEMANSPLHF.

V gene TRBV7-2 combines with J gene TRBJ2-7; D possibly corresponds to TRBD1 (5 bases). The germline V gene has CDR1 SGHTA and CDR2 FQGNSA. Trimming removed 2 bases at V and 6 bases at J, with 14 bases between. The CDR3 consists of 14 residues. The chain's CDR3 is CASSLQQGWGEQYF. CDR3 DNA sequence: TGTGCCAGCAGCTTACAGCAGGGTTGGGGCGAGCAGTACTTC.

V gene TRBV5-1 combines with J gene TRBJ2-1, with a weak D call TRBD1 (7 bases). This CDR3 has 14 amino acids. Germline assignment: CDR1 SGHRS and CDR2 YFSETQ. V dropped 4 bases and J dropped 10 bases, with 18 bases sitting between them. The CDR3 region is CASSARQGGGEQFF. CDR3 DNA: TGCGCCAGCAGCGCCCGACAGGGCGGAGGGGAGCAGTTCTTC. Looking up the rest from reference TRBV5-1 and TRBJ2-1 gives the full variable domain: KAGVTQTPRYLIKTRGQQVTLSCSPISGHRSVSWYQQTPGQGLQFLFEYFSETQRNKGNFPGRFSGRQFSNSRSEMNVSTLELGDSALYLCASSARQGGGEQFFGPGTRLTVL.

The chain joins TRBV5-1 to TRBJ2-3, with 12 bases fitting TRBD2. From germline, CDR1 is SGHRS and CDR2 YFSETQ. The CDR3 contains 18 residues. The V segment lost 1 base and the J segment 3 bases; nucleotides outside the gene matches: 9. CDR3 protein: CASSLMASGRALTDTQYF. The CDR3, as DNA: TGCGCCAGCAGCTTGATGGCTAGCGGGAGGGCCCTTACAGATACGCAGTATTTT.

The chain is built from TRBV4-1 and TRBJ2-2; 8 bases line up with TRBD2. Per the germline V gene, CDR1 is MGHRA and CDR2 is YSYEKL. CDR3 size: 16 residues. With 5 bases clipped from V and 1 base from J, the junction kept 6 bases outside the gene matches. CDR3 region: CASSGTSGVNTGELFF. The CDR3 bases are TGCGCCAGCAGCGGAACTAGCGGAGTGAACACCGGGGAGCTGTTTTTT.

V and J are TRBV5-1 and TRBJ1-1; D is unclear. Deletions cut 4 bases from V and 3 bases from J, with 16 bases between. The CDR3 runs to 15 residues. CDR1 and CDR2 (germline): SGHRS, YFSETQ. In DNA, the CDR3 is TGCGCCAGCAGCCACCCTACTTCACGATACACTGAAGCTTTCTTT. It translates to CASSHPTSRYTEAFF.

CDR3: CASSPNGQAGETQYF. The CDR3, as DNA: TGCGCCAGCAGCCCCAACGGACAGGCGGGGGAGACCCAGTACTTC. The chain uses TRBV5-1 and TRBJ2-5; weak D call: TRBD1 (7 bases). The V end lost 4 bases, the J end lost 5 bases, and 18 bases lay between the germline ends. The CDR3 runs 15 residues. Per the germline V gene, CDR1 is SGHRS and CDR2 is YFSETQ.

V is TRBV19 and J is TRBJ1-5; TRBD1 agrees at 8 bases. Trimming took 3 bases from V and 0 from J; bases not matched to a gene: 13. The germline V gene has CDR1 LNHDA and CDR2 SQIVND (reference sequence). The CDR3 spans 19 residues. CDR3 sequence: CASSIRGAGGEGSNQPQHF. CDR3 in DNA: TGTGCCAGTAGTATCAGGGGGGCAGGGGGCGAGGGTAGCAATCAGCCCCAGCATTTT.

The chain carries TRBV11-2 and TRBJ1-2; D might be TRBD1 (5 bases). Germline V gives CDR1 SGHAT, CDR2 FQNNGV. This CDR3 has 13 residues. V lost 5 bases and J 6 bases, leaving 13 bases between the germline ends. The CDR3 protein is CASSPRTGDGYTF. CDR3 bases: TGTGCCAGCAGCCCGAGGACGGGGGATGGCTACACCTTC.

V is TRBV6-5 and J is TRBJ1-5; perhaps TRBD1 as D (6 bases). This CDR3 comprises 15 residues. CDR1 MNHEY and CDR2 SVGAGI come from the germline V gene. V dropped 6 bases and J dropped 6 bases, with 18 bases sitting between them. The chain's CDR3 is CASSPYRDISQPQHF. In nucleotides, the CDR3 is TGTGCCAGCAGCCCCTACCGGGACATTTCTCAGCCCCAGCATTTT.

The CDR3 DNA follows: TGTGCCAGTAGCCCAACGGGAGGGTGGAACTATGGCTACACCTTC. Amino acid sequence: CASSPTGGWNYGYTF. This chain uses TRBV19 with TRBJ1-2, with unresolved D. This CDR3 comprises 15 residues. V lost 6 bases and J lost 2, with 16 bases in between. Germline V lookup: CDR1 LNHDA, CDR2 SQIVND (reference sequence).

The chain couples TRBV5-1 to TRBJ1-6; no clear D. Trimming took off 6 bases at V and 6 bases at J, with 16 bases between the two ends. Germline V gene sequence: CDR1 SGHRS, CDR2 YFSETQ. The CDR3 runs to 15 residues. The CDR3 region has the DNA TGCGCCAGCATGCCGGAAACCGGGTCTAATTCACCCCTCCACTTT. Encoded protein: CASMPETGSNSPLHF.

The chain has TRBV5-4 and TRBJ2-1; 7 nucleotides line up with TRBD2. The CDR3 has 13 amino acids. V was pared by 4 bases and J by 7 bases, with 5 bases of the junction left unmatched. Germline CDR1 is SGHNT and CDR2 is YYREEE (reference sequence). CDR3 sequence reads: CASSPAGENEQFF. The CDR3 nucleotides read TGTGCCAGCAGCCCGGCGGGGGAGAATGAGCAGTTCTTC.

This clone came up a few times. No conserved phenylalanine or tryptophan ends this CDR3, so it is likely a read error. The limits of the CDR3 on the DNA are not certain, so only TCRdb's listed CDR3 is given. CDR3 residues: CASSQPPGPPEV. The rearrangement links TRBV14 to TRBJ1-2. The CDR3 spans 12 amino acids, including both terminal residues. Germline V gives CDR1 SGHDN, CDR2 FVKESK.